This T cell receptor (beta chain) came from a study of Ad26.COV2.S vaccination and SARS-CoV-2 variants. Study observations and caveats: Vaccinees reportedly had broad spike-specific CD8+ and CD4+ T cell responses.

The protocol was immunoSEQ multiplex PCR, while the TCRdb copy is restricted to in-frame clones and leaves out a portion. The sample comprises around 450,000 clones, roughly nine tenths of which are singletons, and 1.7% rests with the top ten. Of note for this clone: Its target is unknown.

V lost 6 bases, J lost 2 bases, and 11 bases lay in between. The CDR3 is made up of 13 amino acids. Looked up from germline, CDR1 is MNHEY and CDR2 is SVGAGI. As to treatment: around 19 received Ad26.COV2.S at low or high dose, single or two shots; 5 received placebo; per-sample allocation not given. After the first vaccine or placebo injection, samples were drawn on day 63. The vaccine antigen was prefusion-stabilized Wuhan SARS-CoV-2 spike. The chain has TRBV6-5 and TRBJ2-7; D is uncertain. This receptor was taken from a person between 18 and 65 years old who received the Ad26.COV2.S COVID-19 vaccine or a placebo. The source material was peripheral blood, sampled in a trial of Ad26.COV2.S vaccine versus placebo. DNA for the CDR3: TGTGCCAGCAGGTCCGTGCTAGCCTACGAGCAGTACTTC. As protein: CASRSVLAYEQYF.